The 17 T cell receptor beta chains presented below share a single source sample, sequenced in a study of OX40 agonist ivuxolimab in advanced cancers. TCRdb's table, derived via immunoSEQ multiplex PCR, lists solely in-frame clones and lacks some. The sample contains 80,000 or so clones, roughly four fifths of which appear only once. The sample here was CD4+ or CD8+ T cells sorted from blood, taken in a trial of the OX40 agonist ivuxolimab. The receptor set was obtained from an adult with an advanced solid tumor such as melanoma, head and neck, liver or kidney cancer.

This clone appeared a single time. The chain links TRBV4-1 to TRBJ2-7, with TRBD2 as a possible D gene (5 bases). The V end was cut by 4 bases, the J end by 1 base, with 14 bases between. The V gene's germline CDR1 is MGHRA and CDR2 YSYEKL. The length of the CDR3 is 15 residues. CDR3: CASSPSVARSYEQYF. The CDR3 region has the DNA TGCGCCAGCAGCCCTTCGGTAGCGCGTTCCTACGAGCAGTACTTC.

The V gene is TRBV19, the J gene TRBJ2-1, with D perhaps assigned TRBD1 or TRBD2 (5 bases each). Germline V gene lookup returns CDR1 LNHDA and CDR2 SQIVND (reference sequence). The CDR3 is 16 residues long. The germline V and J ends were trimmed by 7 bases and 0 bases, with 16 bases remaining between them. The CDR3 coding sequence is TGTGCCAGTACCCGAACCTGGGACGGCTCCTACAATGAGCAGTTCTTC. Protein: CASTRTWDGSYNEQFF.

The chain employs TRBV5-1 and TRBJ2-7; no clear D gene. The CDR3 runs to 11 residues. V shed 1 base and J shed 6 bases, with 5 bases lying between them. Germline-derived CDR1 and CDR2 are SGHRS and YFSETQ. The CDR3 reads CASSLNAEQYF. The CDR3 region has the DNA TGCGCCAGCAGCTTGAACGCCGAGCAGTACTTC. The full variable domain, completed using reference TRBV5-1 and TRBJ2-7, is KAGVTQTPRYLIKTRGQQVTLSCSPISGHRSVSWYQQTPGQGLQFLFEYFSETQRNKGNFPGRFSGRQFSNSRSEMNVSTLELGDSALYLCASSLNAEQYFGPGTRLTVT.

The chain recombines TRBV25-1 with TRBJ2-5, with D perhaps TRBD1 (6 bases). Trimming took off 1 base at V and 4 bases at J, with 10 bases between the two ends. Germline values: CDR1 MGHDK, CDR2 SYGVNS. The CDR3 runs to 14 residues. In DNA, the CDR3 is TGTGCCAGCAGTGAATTCTGGGGGCGAGAGACCCAGTACTTC. As protein: CASSEFWGRETQYF.

The V gene is TRBV5-1, the J gene TRBJ2-7; 7 bases agree with TRBD1. The germline V gene encodes CDR1 SGHRS and CDR2 YFSETQ. The CDR3 length is 14 residues. V dropped 3 bases and J dropped 4; count of bases not matched to a gene: 7. CDR3 DNA: TGCGCCAGCAGCTGGGGACAGCCTAGTTACGAGCAGTACTTC. This encodes CASSWGQPSYEQYF. The full variable domain, in which reference TRBV5-1 and TRBJ2-7 provide the parts outside the CDR3, is KAGVTQTPRYLIKTRGQQVTLSCSPISGHRSVSWYQQTPGQGLQFLFEYFSETQRNKGNFPGRFSGRQFSNSRSEMNVSTLELGDSALYLCASSWGQPSYEQYFGPGTRLTVT.

V is TRBV5-1 and J is TRBJ1-2; 7 nucleotides match TRBD1. Trimming cost V 5 bases and J 2 bases; bases outside gene matches: 9. The CDR3 contains 15 residues. Germline CDR1 SGHRS, CDR2 YFSETQ. In nucleotides, the CDR3 is TGCGCCAGCAGAAGAACCGGGACAGACAACTATGGCTACACCTTC. It is translated as CASRRTGTDNYGYTF.

The rearrangement uses TRBV10-3 and TRBJ2-1, with 7 bases matching TRBD2. Trimming took 3 bases from V and 7 from J; bases not matched to a gene: 15. Germline CDR1 reads ENHRY; CDR2 reads SYGVKD. The CDR3 runs to 17 residues. DNA for the CDR3: TGTGCCATCAGTGACCCTTTTCTTGTGGGAGGGCCAAATGAGCAGTTCTTC. Translation: CAISDPFLVGGPNEQFF.

The chain employs TRBV6-1 and TRBJ2-7, with D uncertain. In germline, CDR1 is MNHNS, CDR2 SASEGT. The length of the CDR3 is 11 residues. With 4 bases removed from V and 3 bases from J, the gap between germline ends came to 4 bases. In DNA, the CDR3 is TGTGCCAGCAGTGGGGTCTACGAGCAGTACTTC. Translation: CASSGVYEQYF.

The V gene is TRBV6-1, the J gene TRBJ1-1, with D maybe TRBD1 (5 bases). Germline loops: CDR1 MNHNS, CDR2 SASEGT. The CDR3 sequence is 14 residues long. Trimming cost V 5 bases and J 0 bases, with 10 bases left between them. The CDR3, as DNA: TGTGCCAGCAGTCGGGGCGCTCTGAACACTGAAGCTTTCTTT. This codes for CASSRGALNTEAFF.

Points on this clone: In the same sample, other DNA sequences code for this CDR3. The CDR3, as DNA: TGTGCCAGCAGCTTGGGGGACAGGGGTCAAGAGACCCAGTACTTC. Protein: CASSLGDRGQETQYF. The chain carries TRBV5-4 and TRBJ2-5; 10 bases map to TRBD1. Trimming at V came to 0 bases and at J to 2 bases, leaving 1 base not matched to a gene. The CDR3 totals 15 residues. CDR1 is SGHNT and CDR2 is YYREEE in the germline V gene (reference sequence).

Note on this clone: Other DNA sequences in the sample encode the same CDR3. The V gene is TRBV7-2, the J gene TRBJ2-7; D possibly corresponds to TRBD2 (6 bases). Germline CDR1 SGHTA, CDR2 FQGNSA. Trimming took off 1 base at V and 5 bases at J, with 12 bases between the two ends. This CDR3 has 14 residues. The CDR3 here is CASSLVAAVHEQYF. Written as DNA, the CDR3 is TGTGCCAGCAGCTTAGTAGCGGCGGTCCACGAGCAGTACTTC. Full variable domain (outside the CDR3, taken from reference TRBV7-2 and TRBJ2-7): GAGVSQSPSNKVTEKGKDVELRCDPISGHTALYWYRQSLGQGLEFLIYFQGNSAPDKSGLPSDRFSAERTGGSVSTLTIQRTQQEDSAVYLCASSLVAAVHEQYFGPGTRLTVT.

V gene TRBV4-2 combines with J gene TRBJ2-1; 7 bases are a match to TRBD2. Germline trimming cut 1 base from V and 6 bases from J; bases unmatched to any gene: 6. The CDR3 sequence is 15 residues long. CDR1 is LGHNA, CDR2 YNFKEQ, per germline. The CDR3 DNA is TGTGCCAGCAGCCAAGTGTCGGGAGGATCCAATGAGCAGTTCTTC. It is translated as CASSQVSGGSNEQFF.

The sample holds a few counts of this clone. The V and J genes are TRBV18 and TRBJ1-5; perhaps TRBD1 as D (6 bases). The CDR3 consists of 15 residues. With 5 bases removed from V and 3 bases from J, the gap between germline ends came to 14 bases. CDR1 and CDR2 (germline): KGHSH, LQKENI. This CDR3 is CASSDLRDINQPQHF. As DNA, the CDR3 is TGTGCCAGCTCAGACCTCCGGGACATCAATCAGCCCCAGCATTTT.

The chain has TRBV10-3 and TRBJ2-1, with D uncertain. This CDR3 region has 11 residues. Trimming left V 5 bases short and J 5 bases short, with 4 bases between. Germline V lookup: CDR1 ENHRY, CDR2 SYGVKD. The CDR3 sequence is CAISFNNEQFF. CDR3 coding DNA: TGTGCCATCAGTTTTAACAATGAGCAGTTCTTC.

V is TRBV11-2 and J is TRBJ1-5; D gene ambiguous. Trimming removed 0 bases at V and 5 bases at J, with 11 bases between. This CDR3 spans 15 amino acids. Per germline, CDR1 SGHAT and CDR2 FQNNGV. The CDR3 coding sequence is TGTGCCAGCAGCTTAGACGGGCATAAGGATCAGCCCCAGCATTTT. Its protein product is CASSLDGHKDQPQHF.

V and J are TRBV18 and TRBJ1-2; D is perhaps TRBD1 (5 bases). Germline V gene lookup returns CDR1 KGHSH and CDR2 LQKENI. V dropped 4 bases and J dropped 2 bases, with 14 bases sitting between them. The CDR3 extends over 15 amino acids. The CDR3 here is CASSLSPGRNYGYTF. In DNA form, the CDR3 reads TGTGCCAGCTCACTTTCTCCGGGACGGAACTATGGCTACACCTTC.

This clone was counted between two and nine times. J is TRBJ2-2 and V is TRBV5-1; 8 nucleotides match TRBD1. From germline, CDR1 is SGHRS and CDR2 YFSETQ. The CDR3 is made up of 16 amino acids. Trimming cost V 5 bases and J 1 base; bases outside gene matches: 7. CDR3 amino acids: CASRPPGQVNTGELFF. CDR3 nucleotides: TGCGCCAGCAGACCCCCGGGACAGGTGAACACCGGGGAGCTGTTTTTT.